The sequence of this T cell receptor beta chain was determined in a study of cytomegalovirus exposure and HLA in healthy donors. Regarding the study as a whole: The Asian-associated ancestry cluster reportedly had fewer N-insertions than the approximately 630-donor mean in a later analysis. V- and J-gene trimming of TCR beta was linked (in a later analysis) to a missense DCLRE1C variant. Apart from CMV serostatus, no immune exposure information was available.

Vbeta (60) and Jbeta (13) primers were used in the PCR. Generated by immunoSEQ multiplex PCR, the TCRdb table keeps only in-frame clones and is missing some. The sample lists around 130,000 clones; 65% to 80% were seen once. The CDR3 has 11 residues. Trimming removed 5 bases at V and 10 bases at J, with 9 bases between. The germline gives CDR1 MNHEY, CDR2 SVGAGI. This clone was seen more than once but under ten times. The antigen is not known. The sequenced sample was PBMCs. The origin of this receptor is a woman aged 40 to 50 in good health and CMV-seropositive. The rearrangement uses TRBV6-5 and TRBJ2-1; D not certain. The CDR3 sequence: CASSLTGEQFF. The DNA for the CDR3 is TGTGCCAGCAGTCTGACTGGAGAGCAGTTCTTC.